These 17 T cell receptor beta chains were sequenced from one sample in a study of blood T cell repertoires in COVID-19. Sequencing was performed with immunoSEQ multiplex PCR; in TCRdb, only in-frame clones are kept and a portion is missing. The sample has around 300,000 clones; around four fifths are singletons. Material: peripheral blood. These receptors were collected from a woman between 50 and 59 years old with active or convalescent COVID-19.

V is TRBV5-1 and J is TRBJ2-7, with D unclear. Trimming shortened V by 4 bases and J by 9 bases, and 14 bases separated the two germline ends. Looked up from germline, CDR1 is SGHRS and CDR2 is YFSETQ. The CDR3 is 12 residues long. This CDR3 reads CASSVDPSRQYF. The CDR3 coding sequence is TGCGCCAGCAGCGTGGACCCATCCAGGCAGTACTTC.

The rearrangement links TRBV29-1 to TRBJ2-1; perhaps TRBD1 as D (6 bases). The CDR3 is 13 residues long. With 3 bases removed from V and 5 bases from J, the gap between germline ends came to 11 bases. Germline V gene lookup returns CDR1 SQVTM and CDR2 ANQGSEA. For the CDR3, the DNA is TGCAGCGTTGAGCTGCAGGGGCACAATGAGCAGTTCTTC. Protein sequence: CSVELQGHNEQFF.

The table lists this clone with a count of one. The chain has TRBV12-3 or TRBV12-4 and TRBJ1-5; the D is unclear. Trimming left V 3 bases short and J 6 bases short, with 9 bases between. The CDR3 contains 13 residues. CDR3 region: CASSFWLGQPQHF. The CDR3 bases are TGTGCCAGCAGTTTCTGGCTAGGTCAGCCCCAGCATTTT.

In its sample, this clone was seen many times. J is TRBJ2-7 and V is TRBV7-9, with 9 bases matching TRBD2. The CDR3 is 15 amino acids. Germline V gives CDR1 SEHNR, CDR2 FQNEAQ (reference sequence). Germline trimming cut 8 bases from V and 4 bases from J; bases unmatched to any gene: 12. CDR3 nucleotide sequence: TGTGCCAGCGCCTCTTTAGGTAGCGGGAGTTACGAGCAGTACTTC. It translates to CASASLGSGSYEQYF. The variable domain in full, completed from reference TRBV7-9 and TRBJ2-7, reads DTGVSQNPRHKITKRGQNVTFRCDPISEHNRLYWYRQTLGQGPEFLTYFQNEAQLEKSRLLSDRFSAERPKGSFSTLEIQRTEQGDSAMYLCASASLGSGSYEQYFGPGTRLTVT.

The gene calls are TRBV19 and TRBJ2-1; 11 bases map to TRBD1. The CDR3 has 17 amino acids. The ends lost 3 bases at V and 8 bases at J; junction bases unmatched: 12. Germline assignment: CDR1 LNHDA and CDR2 SQIVND (reference sequence). The CDR3 DNA reads TGTGCCAGTAGTATGCCCCTGGACAGGGGGCGCAGGGATGAGCAGTTCTTC. Translated: CASSMPLDRGRRDEQFF. The whole variable domain, remainder taken from reference TRBV19 and TRBJ2-1, is DGGITQSPKYLFRKEGQNVTLSCEQNLNHDAMYWYRQDPGQGLRLIYYSQIVNDFQKGDIAEGYSVSREKKESFPLTVTSAQKNPTAFYLCASSMPLDRGRRDEQFFGPGTRLTVL.

The chain joins TRBV7-8 to TRBJ1-5; TRBD1 matches 8 bases. The CDR3 consists of 15 residues. The V segment lost 3 bases and the J segment 1 base; nucleotides outside the gene matches: 2. Germline V gene lookup returns CDR1 SGHVS and CDR2 FQNEAQ. The CDR3 DNA sequence: TGTGCCAGCAGCTTTGACAGGGGAAGCAATCAGCCCCAGCATTTT. As protein: CASSFDRGSNQPQHF.

In this sample, this clone turned up a few times. This sequence joins TRBV5-4 and TRBJ1-3; TRBD1 is a possible D gene (6 bases). V lost 0 bases, J lost 3 bases, and 13 bases lay in between. Germline assignment: CDR1 SGHNT and CDR2 YYREEE (reference sequence). This CDR3 has 16 residues. The chain's CDR3 is CASSLDKEQGGNTIYF. CDR3 DNA sequence: TGTGCCAGCAGCTTGGATAAGGAACAGGGTGGAAACACCATATATTTT.

The chain uses TRBV6-5 and TRBJ2-7; unclear D gene. Trimming shortened V by 0 bases and J by 2 bases, and 5 bases separated the two germline ends. The CDR3 is 13 residues long. Per germline, CDR1 MNHEY and CDR2 SVGAGI. The CDR3 sequence is CASSYSGAYEQYF. CDR3 sequence (DNA): TGTGCCAGCAGTTACTCAGGAGCCTACGAGCAGTACTTC.

V usage is TRBV15 and J usage is TRBJ1-2; 8 bases line up with TRBD1. Germline trimming cut 7 bases from V and 4 bases from J; bases unmatched to any gene: 11. The CDR3 has 15 amino acids. Germline CDR1 reads LNHNV; CDR2 reads YYDKDF (reference sequence). CDR3 region: CATTQAPDRAYGYTF. CDR3 nucleotides: TGTGCCACCACTCAGGCTCCGGACAGGGCCTATGGCTACACCTTC.

The V and J genes are TRBV29-1 and TRBJ2-1; possible D gene TRBD2, 6 bases. Trimming shortened V by 7 bases and J by 8 bases, and 12 bases separated the two germline ends. This CDR3 is 11 amino acids long. Germline V CDR1 and CDR2: SQVTM, ANQGSEA. CDR3 DNA sequence: TGCAGCGCGGTCGCGGGATATGAGCAGTTCTTC. Protein product: CSAVAGYEQFF.

This clone came up a few times. The genes are TRBV5-5 and TRBJ2-7; D gene ambiguous. This CDR3 spans 13 amino acids. V gave up 3 bases and J gave up 0 bases, with 7 bases separating them. Germline V CDR1 and CDR2: SGHKS, YYEKEE (reference sequence). CDR3 residues: CASSSYNSYEQYF. As DNA, the CDR3 is TGTGCCAGCAGCTCCTATAACTCCTACGAGCAGTACTTC.

The chain recombines TRBV23-1 with TRBJ2-6; 13 nucleotides align to TRBD2. TRBV23-1 is an ORF; its function is uncertain. This CDR3 region has 17 residues. With V trimmed by 8 bases and J by 3 bases, 7 bases remained unmatched. For the CDR3, the DNA is TGCGCCAGCTCCACCGGGACTAGCGGGATTGGGGCCAACGTCCTGACTTTC. It yields the protein CASSTGTSGIGANVLTF.

J is TRBJ2-3 and V is TRBV14, with a possible D match to TRBD2 (6 bases). Trimming stripped 5 bases from V and 2 bases from J, with 20 bases between. The V gene's germline CDR1 is SGHDN and CDR2 FVKESK. This CDR3 comprises 17 residues. The CDR3 loop reads CASSYDSGPGVTDTQYF. In DNA form, the CDR3 reads TGTGCCAGCAGCTACGATTCGGGACCGGGAGTCACAGATACGCAGTATTTT.

The chain uses TRBV19 and TRBJ2-1, with D possibly being TRBD1 (5 bases). The V and J ends lost 3 bases and 0 bases respectively, with 6 bases between them. This CDR3 contains 14 residues. The germline gives CDR1 LNHDA, CDR2 SQIVND (reference sequence). CDR3 sequence reads: CASSIRASYNEQFF. In DNA, the CDR3 is TGTGCCAGTAGTATCAGGGCCTCCTACAATGAGCAGTTCTTC.

The chain uses TRBV7-9 and TRBJ1-1, with D tentatively TRBD1 (6 bases). V lost 5 bases to trimming and J lost 4 bases, with 20 bases between them. There are 16 residues in the CDR3. The germline V gene has CDR1 SEHNR and CDR2 FQNEAQ (reference sequence). The CDR3 nucleotides are TGTGCCAGCAGCCCCCCGGGGGGGGCAAGTAGCACTGAAGCTTTCTTT. The encoded protein is CASSPPGGASSTEAFF.

A word on this clone: Relative to the germline gene, one junction end is altered; a read error may explain this. The chain recombines TRBV2 with TRBJ2-3; 11 positions match TRBD2. CDR1 and CDR2 from the germline V gene are SNHLY and FYNNEI. This CDR3 spans 17 amino acids. The chain's CDR3 is CASSQALAGVSTDTQYF. As DNA, the CDR3 is TGTGCCAGCAGTCAAGCACTAGCGGGGGTTAGCACAGATACGCAGTATTTT.

The chain is built from TRBV6-6 and TRBJ1-2; TRBD1 agrees at 9 bases. Germline lookup yields CDR1 MNHNY and CDR2 SVGAGI (reference sequence). V trimming: 5 bases; J trimming: 6 bases; junction bases outside the gene matches: 7. The CDR3 runs 14 residues. The CDR3: CASSRGTGYDGYTF. CDR3 DNA sequence: TGTGCCAGCAGTCGAGGGACAGGGTATGATGGCTACACCTTC.